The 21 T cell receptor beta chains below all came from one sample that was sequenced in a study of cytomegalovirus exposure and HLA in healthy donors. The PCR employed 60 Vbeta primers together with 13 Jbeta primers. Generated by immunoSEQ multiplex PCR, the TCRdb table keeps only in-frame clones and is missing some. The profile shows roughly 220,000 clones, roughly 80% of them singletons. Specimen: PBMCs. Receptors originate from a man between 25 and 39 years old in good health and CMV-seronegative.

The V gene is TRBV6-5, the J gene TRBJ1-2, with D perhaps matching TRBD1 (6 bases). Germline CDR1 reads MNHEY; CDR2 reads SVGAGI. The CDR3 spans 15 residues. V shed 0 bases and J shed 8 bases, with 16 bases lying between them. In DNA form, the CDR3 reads TGTGCCAGCAGTTACTCCCTACAGGGCCGTTACGGCTACACCTTC. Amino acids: CASSYSLQGRYGYTF.

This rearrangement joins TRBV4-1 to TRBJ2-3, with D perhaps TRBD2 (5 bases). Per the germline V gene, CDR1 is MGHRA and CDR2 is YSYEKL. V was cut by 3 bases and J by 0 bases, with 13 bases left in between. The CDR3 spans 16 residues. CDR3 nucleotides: TGCGCCAGCAGCCACCCGGAGCGGACTAGCACAGATACGCAGTATTTT. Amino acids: CASSHPERTSTDTQYF.

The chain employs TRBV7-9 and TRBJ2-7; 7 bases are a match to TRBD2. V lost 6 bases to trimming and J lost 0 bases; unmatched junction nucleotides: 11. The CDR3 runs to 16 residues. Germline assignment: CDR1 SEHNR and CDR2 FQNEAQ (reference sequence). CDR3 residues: CASSNGGSGSSYEQYF. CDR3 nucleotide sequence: TGTGCCAGCAGTAACGGGGGGAGTGGGAGCTCCTACGAGCAGTACTTC. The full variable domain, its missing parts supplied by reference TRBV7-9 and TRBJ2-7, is DTGVSQNPRHKITKRGQNVTFRCDPISEHNRLYWYRQTLGQGPEFLTYFQNEAQLEKSRLLSDRFSAERPKGSFSTLEIQRTEQGDSAMYLCASSNGGSGSSYEQYFGPGTRLTVT.

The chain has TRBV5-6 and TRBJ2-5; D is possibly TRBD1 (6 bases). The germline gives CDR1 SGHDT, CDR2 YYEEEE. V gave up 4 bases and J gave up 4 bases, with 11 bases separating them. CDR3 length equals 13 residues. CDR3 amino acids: CASSPTGRETQYF. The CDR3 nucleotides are TGTGCCAGCAGCCCTACAGGGAGAGAGACCCAGTACTTC.

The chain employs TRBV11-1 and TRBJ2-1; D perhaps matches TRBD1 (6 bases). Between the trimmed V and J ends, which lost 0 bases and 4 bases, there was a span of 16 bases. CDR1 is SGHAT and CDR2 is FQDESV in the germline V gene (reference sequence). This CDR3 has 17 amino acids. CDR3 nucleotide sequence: TGTGCCAGCAGCTTAGCTCCAGGGGTTAGTGAATACAATGAGCAGTTCTTC. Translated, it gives CASSLAPGVSEYNEQFF.

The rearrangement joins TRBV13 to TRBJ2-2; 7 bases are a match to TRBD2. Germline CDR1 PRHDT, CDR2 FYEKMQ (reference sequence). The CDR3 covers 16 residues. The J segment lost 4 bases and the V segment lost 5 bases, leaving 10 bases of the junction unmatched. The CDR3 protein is CASSLLEGRGTGELFF. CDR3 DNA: TGTGCCAGCAGCCTCTTGGAGGGGAGGGGCACCGGGGAGCTGTTTTTT.

CDR3 protein: CSVGDRGGGYTF. CDR3 coding DNA: TGCAGCGTTGGTGACAGGGGCGGTGGCTACACCTTC. The V and J genes are TRBV29-1 and TRBJ1-2; 8 bases are a match to TRBD1. Per germline, CDR1 SQVTM and CDR2 ANQGSEA. CDR3 length equals 12 residues. The V segment lost 4 bases and the J segment 7 bases; nucleotides outside the gene matches: 5.

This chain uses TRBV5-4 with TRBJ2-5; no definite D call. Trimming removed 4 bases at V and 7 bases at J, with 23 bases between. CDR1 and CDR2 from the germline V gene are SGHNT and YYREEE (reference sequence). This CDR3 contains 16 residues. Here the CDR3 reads CASSGFISGDSPTQYF. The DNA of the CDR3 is TGTGCCAGCAGCGGATTCATATCCGGAGACTCCCCGACCCAGTACTTC.

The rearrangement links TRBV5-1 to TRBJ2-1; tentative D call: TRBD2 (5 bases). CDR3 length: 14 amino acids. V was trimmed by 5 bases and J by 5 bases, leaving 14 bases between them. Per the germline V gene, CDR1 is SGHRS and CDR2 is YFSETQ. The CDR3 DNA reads TGCGCCAGCAGAATCGCTAGAGGGCACAATGAGCAGTTCTTC. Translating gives CASRIARGHNEQFF.

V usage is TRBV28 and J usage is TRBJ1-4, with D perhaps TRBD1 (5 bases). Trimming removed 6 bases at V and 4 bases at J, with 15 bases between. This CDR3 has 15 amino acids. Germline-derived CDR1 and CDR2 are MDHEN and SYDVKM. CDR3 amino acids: CASSTHRPFNEKLFF. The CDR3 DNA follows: TGTGCCAGCAGCACTCACAGGCCCTTTAATGAAAAACTGTTTTTT.

CDR3 sequence reads: CASSGRGHRSYNEQFF. The CDR3 DNA follows: TGCGCCAGCAGCGGACGCGGACACCGCTCCTACAATGAGCAGTTCTTC. V gene TRBV5-1 combines with J gene TRBJ2-1; D might be TRBD1 (5 bases). The germline V gene has CDR1 SGHRS and CDR2 YFSETQ. The V end was cut by 4 bases, the J end by 0 bases, with 14 bases between. The length of the CDR3 is 16 residues.

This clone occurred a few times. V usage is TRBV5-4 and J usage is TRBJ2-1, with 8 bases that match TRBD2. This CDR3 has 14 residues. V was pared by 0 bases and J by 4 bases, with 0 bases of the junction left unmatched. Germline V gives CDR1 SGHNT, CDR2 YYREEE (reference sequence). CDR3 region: CASSLASGYNEQFF. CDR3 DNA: TGTGCCAGCAGCTTGGCTAGCGGGTACAATGAGCAGTTCTTC.

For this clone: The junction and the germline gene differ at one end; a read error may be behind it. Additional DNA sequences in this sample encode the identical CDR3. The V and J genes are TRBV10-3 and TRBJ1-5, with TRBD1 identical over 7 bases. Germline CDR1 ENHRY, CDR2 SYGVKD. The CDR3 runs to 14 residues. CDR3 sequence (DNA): TGTGCTATCAGTGAAGACAGGGACTATCAGCCCCAGCATTTT. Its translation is CAISEDRDYQPQHF.

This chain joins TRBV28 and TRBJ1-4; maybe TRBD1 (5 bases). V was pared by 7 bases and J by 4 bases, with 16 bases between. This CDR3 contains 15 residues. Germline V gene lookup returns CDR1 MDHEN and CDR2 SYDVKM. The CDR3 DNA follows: TGTGCCAGCAAGTTAGAAGGGGTCGGTAATGAAAAACTGTTTTTT. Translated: CASKLEGVGNEKLFF.

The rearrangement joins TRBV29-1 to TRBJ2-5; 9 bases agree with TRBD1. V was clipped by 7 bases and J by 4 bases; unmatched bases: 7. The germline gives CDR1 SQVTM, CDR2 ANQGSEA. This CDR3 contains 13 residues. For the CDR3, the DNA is TGCAGCGCCTCCGGACAGGGGTTAGAGACCCAGTACTTC. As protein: CSASGQGLETQYF.

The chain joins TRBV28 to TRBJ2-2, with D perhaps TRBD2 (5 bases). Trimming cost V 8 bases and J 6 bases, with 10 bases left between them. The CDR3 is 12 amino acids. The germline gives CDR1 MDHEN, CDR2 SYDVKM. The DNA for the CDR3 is TGTGCCAGCGCTGAGGGCCCCGGGGAGCTGTTTTTT. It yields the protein CASAEGPGELFF. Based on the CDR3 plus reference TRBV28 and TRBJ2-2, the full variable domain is DVKVTQSSRYLVKRTGEKVFLECVQDMDHENMFWYRQDPGLGLRLIYFSYDVKMKEKGDIPEGYSVSREKKERFSLILESASTNQTSMYLCASAEGPGELFFGEGSRLTVL.

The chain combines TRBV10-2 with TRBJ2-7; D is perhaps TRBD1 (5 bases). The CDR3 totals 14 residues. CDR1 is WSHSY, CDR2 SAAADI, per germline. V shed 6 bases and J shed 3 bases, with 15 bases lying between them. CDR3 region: CASRNQGNSYEQYF. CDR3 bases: TGCGCCAGCAGAAACCAGGGTAACAGCTACGAGCAGTACTTC.

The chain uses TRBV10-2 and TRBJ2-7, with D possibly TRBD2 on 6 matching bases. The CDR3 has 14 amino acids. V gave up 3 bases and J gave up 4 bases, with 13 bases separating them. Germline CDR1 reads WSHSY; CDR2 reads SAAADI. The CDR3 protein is CASSEKPGRYEQYF. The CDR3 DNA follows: TGCGCCAGCAGTGAAAAGCCAGGGAGGTACGAGCAGTACTTC.

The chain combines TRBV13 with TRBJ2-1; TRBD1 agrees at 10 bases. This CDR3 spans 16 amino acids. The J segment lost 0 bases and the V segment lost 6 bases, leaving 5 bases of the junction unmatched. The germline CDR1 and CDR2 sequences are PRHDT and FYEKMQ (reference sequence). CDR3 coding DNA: TGTGCCAGCAGAACCCGGGACAGGGGCTCCTACAATGAGCAGTTCTTC. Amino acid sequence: CASRTRDRGSYNEQFF. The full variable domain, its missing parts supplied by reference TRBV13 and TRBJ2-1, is AAGVIQSPRHLIKEKRETATLKCYPIPRHDTVYWYQQGPGQDPQFLISFYEKMQSDKGSIPDRFSAQQFSDYHSELNMSSLELGDSALYFCASRTRDRGSYNEQFFGPGTRLTVL.

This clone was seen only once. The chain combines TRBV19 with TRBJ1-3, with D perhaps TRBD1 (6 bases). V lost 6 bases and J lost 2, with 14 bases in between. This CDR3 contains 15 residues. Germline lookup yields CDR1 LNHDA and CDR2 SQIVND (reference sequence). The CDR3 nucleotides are TGTGCCAGTAGACCCACAGGGAACCCTGGAAACACCATATATTTT. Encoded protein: CASRPTGNPGNTIYF.

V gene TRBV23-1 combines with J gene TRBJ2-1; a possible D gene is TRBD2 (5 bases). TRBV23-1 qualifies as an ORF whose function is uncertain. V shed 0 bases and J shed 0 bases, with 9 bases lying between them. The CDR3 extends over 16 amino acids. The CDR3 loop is CASSQSGDSSYNEQFF. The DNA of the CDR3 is TGCGCCAGCAGTCAATCCGGGGATAGCTCCTACAATGAGCAGTTCTTC.